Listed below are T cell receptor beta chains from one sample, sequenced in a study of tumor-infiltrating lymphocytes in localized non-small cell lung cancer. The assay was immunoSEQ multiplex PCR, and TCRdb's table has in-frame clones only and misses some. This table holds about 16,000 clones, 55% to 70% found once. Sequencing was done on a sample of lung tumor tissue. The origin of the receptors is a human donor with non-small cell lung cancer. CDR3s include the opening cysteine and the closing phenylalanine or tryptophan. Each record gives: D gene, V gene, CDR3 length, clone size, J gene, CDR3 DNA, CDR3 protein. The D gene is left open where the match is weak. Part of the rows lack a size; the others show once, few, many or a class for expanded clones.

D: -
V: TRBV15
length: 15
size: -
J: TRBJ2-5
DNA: TGTGCCACCAGCAGAGGACCGGGGGCTGGGGAGACCCAGTACTTC
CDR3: CATSRGPGAGETQYF

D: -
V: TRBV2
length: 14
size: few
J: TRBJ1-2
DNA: TGTGCCTCTAGGGCGACAGGTTGGGGCTATGGCTACACCTTC
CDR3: CASRATGWGYGYTF

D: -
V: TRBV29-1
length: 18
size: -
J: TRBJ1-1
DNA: TGCAGGGCTACTGATCCGGGGGCGGCTGAGGTGCTGAACACTGAAGCTTTCTTT
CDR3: CRATDPGAAEVLNTEAFF

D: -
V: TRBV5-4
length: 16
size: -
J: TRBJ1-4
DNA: TGTGCCAGCAGCTCCGGGACGTACGCAACTAATGAAAAACTGTTTTTT
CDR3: CASSSGTYATNEKLFF

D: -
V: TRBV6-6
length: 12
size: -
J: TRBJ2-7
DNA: TGTGCCAGCAGTTGGGCCGACTACGAGCAGTACTTC
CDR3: CASSWADYEQYF

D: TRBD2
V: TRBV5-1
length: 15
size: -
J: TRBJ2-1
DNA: TGCGCCAGCGGGGGAGAGACTAGCGTAAAAAATGAGCAGTTCTTC
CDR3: CASGGETSVKNEQFF

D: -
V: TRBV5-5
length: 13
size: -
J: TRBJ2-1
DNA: TGTGCCAGCAGCGTGGACCAGACTGGGGAGCAGTTCTTC
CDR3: CASSVDQTGEQFF

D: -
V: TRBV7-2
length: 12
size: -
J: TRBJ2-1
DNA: TGTGCCAGCAGCTTGGGGGACCGTGAGCAGTTCTTC
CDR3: CASSLGDREQFF

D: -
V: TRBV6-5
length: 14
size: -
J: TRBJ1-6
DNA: TGTGCCATCAGTGAGGCAGACGTGAATTCACCCCTCCACTTT
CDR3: CAISEADVNSPLHF

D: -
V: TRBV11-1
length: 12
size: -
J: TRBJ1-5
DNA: TGTGCCAGCAGCGACTCACGGGGGCCCCAGCATTTT
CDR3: CASSDSRGPQHF

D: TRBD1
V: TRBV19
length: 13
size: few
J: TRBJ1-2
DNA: TGTGCCAGTTCCGGGACAGGCGCATATGGCTACACCTTC
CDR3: CASSGTGAYGYTF

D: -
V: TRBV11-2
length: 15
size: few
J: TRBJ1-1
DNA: TGTGCCAGCAGCCCGGACAGCGTGGTGAACACTGAAGCTTTCTTT
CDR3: CASSPDSVVNTEAFF

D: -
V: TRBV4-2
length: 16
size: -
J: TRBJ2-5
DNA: TGTGCCAGCAGCCAAAGATCAGGGCAGGGAGAAGAGACCCAGTACTTC
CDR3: CASSQRSGQGEETQYF

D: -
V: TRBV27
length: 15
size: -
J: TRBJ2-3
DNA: TGTGCCAGCAGTTTTCTCTCAGCGCGCACAGATACGCAGTATTTT
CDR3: CASSFLSARTDTQYF

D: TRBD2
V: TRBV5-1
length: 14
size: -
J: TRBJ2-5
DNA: TGCGCCAGTGCCGGGACTAGCAGCCAAGAGACCCAGTACTTC
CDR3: CASAGTSSQETQYF

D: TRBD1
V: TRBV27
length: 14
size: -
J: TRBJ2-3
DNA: TGTGCCAGCAGTTTATCACAGGGGCAAGATACGCAGTATTTT
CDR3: CASSLSQGQDTQYF

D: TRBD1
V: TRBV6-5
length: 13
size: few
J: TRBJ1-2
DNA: TGTGCCAGCAGGGAGACAGGGACTGATGGCTACACCTTC
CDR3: CASRETGTDGYTF

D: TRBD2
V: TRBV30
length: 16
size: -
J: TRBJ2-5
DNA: TGTGCCTGGAGCCTTCTAGCGGGGGGGCCGGGGGAGACCCAGTACTTC
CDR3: CAWSLLAGGPGETQYF

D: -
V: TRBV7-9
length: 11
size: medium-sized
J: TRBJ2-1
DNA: TGTGCCAGCAGCCCAGAGAATGAGCAGTTCTTC
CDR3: CASSPENEQFF

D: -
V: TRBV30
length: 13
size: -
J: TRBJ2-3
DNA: TGTGCCTGGACAGAGGGGAGCACAGATACGCAGTATTTT
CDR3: CAWTEGSTDTQYF

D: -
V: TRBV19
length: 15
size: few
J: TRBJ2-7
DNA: TGTGCCAGTAGCCCGCCCGGGCGGACATCCTACGAGCAGTACTTC
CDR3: CASSPPGRTSYEQYF

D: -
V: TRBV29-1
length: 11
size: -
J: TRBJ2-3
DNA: TGCAGCGTTGAGAACACAGATACGCAGTATTTT
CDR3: CSVENTDTQYF

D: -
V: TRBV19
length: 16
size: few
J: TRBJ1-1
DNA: TGTGCCAGTACCAGAATCGCGACAGCCATGAACACTGAAGCTTTCTTT
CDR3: CASTRIATAMNTEAFF

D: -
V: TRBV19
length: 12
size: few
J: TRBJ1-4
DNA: TGTGCCAGTAGCGCCGGAGGGGAAAAACTGTTTTTT
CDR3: CASSAGGEKLFF

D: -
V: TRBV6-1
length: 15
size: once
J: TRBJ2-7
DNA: TGTGCCAGCAGGGGGCTGGTGGTTAGCTCCTACGAGCAGTACTTC
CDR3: CASRGLVVSSYEQYF

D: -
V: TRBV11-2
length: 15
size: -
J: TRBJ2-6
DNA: TGTGCCAGCAGCCCGGGTGGCTCTGGGGCCAACGTCCTGACTTTC
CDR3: CASSPGGSGANVLTF

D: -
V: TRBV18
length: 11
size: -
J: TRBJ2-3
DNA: TGTGCCAGCTCACCGGGAGATACGCAGTATTTT
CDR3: CASSPGDTQYF

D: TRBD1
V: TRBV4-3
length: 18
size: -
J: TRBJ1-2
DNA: TGCGCCAGCAGCCAAGATAGTTGGGCTCGGGACAGGGAATCTGGCTACACCTTC
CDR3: CASSQDSWARDRESGYTF

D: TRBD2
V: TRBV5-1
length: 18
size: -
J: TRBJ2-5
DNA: TGCGCCAGCAGCCCCCTGGGACTAGCGGGGGGCGCCCTGGAGACCCAGTACTTC
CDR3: CASSPLGLAGGALETQYF

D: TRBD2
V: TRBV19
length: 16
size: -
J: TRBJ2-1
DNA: TGTGCCAGTAGTATAGGGCTAGCGGGAGCCTACAATGAGCAGTTCTTC
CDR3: CASSIGLAGAYNEQFF

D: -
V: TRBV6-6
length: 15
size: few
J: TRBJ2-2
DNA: TGTGCCAGCAGTTACGAGAGCGGTTACACCGGGGAGCTGTTTTTT
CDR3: CASSYESGYTGELFF

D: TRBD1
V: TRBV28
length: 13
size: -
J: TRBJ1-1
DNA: TGTGCCAGCAGCGGGACAGGGCCCACTGAAGCTTTCTTT
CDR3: CASSGTGPTEAFF

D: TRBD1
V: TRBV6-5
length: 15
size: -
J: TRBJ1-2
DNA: TGTGCCAGCAGTTACGACCCGACAGGGGACTATGGCTACACCTTC
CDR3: CASSYDPTGDYGYTF

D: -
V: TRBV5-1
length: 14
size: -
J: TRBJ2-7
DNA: TGCGCCAGCAGCTTGGGGGGGGCAGGAAGGGAGCAGTACTTC
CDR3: CASSLGGAGREQYF

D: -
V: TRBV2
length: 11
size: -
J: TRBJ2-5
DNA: TGTGCCAGCACCTACCAAGAGACCCAGTACTTC
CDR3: CASTYQETQYF

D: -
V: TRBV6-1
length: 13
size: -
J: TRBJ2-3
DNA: TGTGCCAGCAGTGATATGGTGACAGATACGCAGTATTTT
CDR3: CASSDMVTDTQYF

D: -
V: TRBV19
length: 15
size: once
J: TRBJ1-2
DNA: TGTGCCAGTATTCCCGGTCATGGAGGCGGCTATGGCTACACCTTC
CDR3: CASIPGHGGGYGYTF

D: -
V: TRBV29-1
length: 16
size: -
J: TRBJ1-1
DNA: TGCAGCGCCCGAAAAAACGGGGCAAACTTGAACACTGAAGCTTTCTTT
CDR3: CSARKNGANLNTEAFF

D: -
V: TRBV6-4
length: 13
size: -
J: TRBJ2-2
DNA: TGTGCCAGCAGTGACTCCACAACCGGGGAGCTGTTTTTT
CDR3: CASSDSTTGELFF

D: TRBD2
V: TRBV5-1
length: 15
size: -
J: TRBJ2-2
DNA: TGCGCCAGCAGCTTGGAGCGGGGGAACACCGGGGAGCTGTTTTTT
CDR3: CASSLERGNTGELFF

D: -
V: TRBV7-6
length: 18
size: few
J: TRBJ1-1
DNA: TGTGCCAGCAGCTTAGCTGAGGACAGTACTTTTATGAACACTGAAGCTTTCTTT
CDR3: CASSLAEDSTFMNTEAFF

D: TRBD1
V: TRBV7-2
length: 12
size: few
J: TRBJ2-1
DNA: TGTGCCAGCAGCCGACAGGGGAATGAGCAGTTCTTC
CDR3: CASSRQGNEQFF

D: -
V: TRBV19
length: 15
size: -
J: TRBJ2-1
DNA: TGTGCCAGTAGGAACCCATGGGACTTGTACAATGAGCAGTTCTTC
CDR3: CASRNPWDLYNEQFF

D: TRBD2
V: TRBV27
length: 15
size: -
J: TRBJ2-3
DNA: TGTGCCAGCAGTTTCGTAGCGGGGGGGCTGGATACGCAGTATTTT
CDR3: CASSFVAGGLDTQYF

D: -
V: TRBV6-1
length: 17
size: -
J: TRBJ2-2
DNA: TGTGCCAGCAGGGAACACGGAGGGGGCTCTAGCACCGGGGAGCTGTTTTTT
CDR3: CASREHGGGSSTGELFF

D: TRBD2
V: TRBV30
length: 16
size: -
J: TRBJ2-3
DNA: TGTGCCTGGAGTGACGGCGGGAGGTCCTTCACAGATACGCAGTATTTT
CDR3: CAWSDGGRSFTDTQYF

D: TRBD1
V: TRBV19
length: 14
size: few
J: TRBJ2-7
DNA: TGTGCCAGTAGTCCGACAGGGGGCGTCTACGAGCAGTACTTC
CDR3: CASSPTGGVYEQYF

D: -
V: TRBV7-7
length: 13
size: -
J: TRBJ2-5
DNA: TGTGCTAGCAGCTCTACACGGCAAGAGACCCAGTACTTC
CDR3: CASSSTRQETQYF

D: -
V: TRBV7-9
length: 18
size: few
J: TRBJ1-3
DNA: TGTGCCAGCAGCTCCTTACTCGGGATCCTGGGCTCTGGAAACACCATATATTTT
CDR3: CASSSLLGILGSGNTIYF

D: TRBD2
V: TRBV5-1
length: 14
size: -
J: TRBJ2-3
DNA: TGCGCCAGCAAAATTCGGGGGGGCGCAGATACGCAGTATTTT
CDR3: CASKIRGGADTQYF

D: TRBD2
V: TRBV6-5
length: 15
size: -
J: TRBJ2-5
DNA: TGTGCCAGCACCTCTAGCGGGAGAGGACAAGAGACCCAGTACTTC
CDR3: CASTSSGRGQETQYF

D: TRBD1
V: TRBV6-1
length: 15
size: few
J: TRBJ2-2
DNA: TGTGCCAGCAGTGAATTACAGGGGATCACCGGGGAGCTGTTTTTT
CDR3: CASSELQGITGELFF

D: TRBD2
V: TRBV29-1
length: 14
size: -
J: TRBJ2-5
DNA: TGCAGCGTGCGACTAGCGGGGGCCCAAGAGACCCAGTACTTC
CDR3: CSVRLAGAQETQYF

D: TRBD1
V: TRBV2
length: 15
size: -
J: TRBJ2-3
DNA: TGTGCCAGCAGTTTACAGGGGCCCATGCAGGGTACGCAGTATTTT
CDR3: CASSLQGPMQGTQYF

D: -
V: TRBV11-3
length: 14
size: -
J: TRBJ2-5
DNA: TGTGCCAGCAGCTTTCAGGGAGTAGCAGAGACCCAGTACTTC
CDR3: CASSFQGVAETQYF

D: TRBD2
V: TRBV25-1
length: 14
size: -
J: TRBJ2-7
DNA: TGTGCCAGCAGTGCAAGCGGGGGATACTACGAGCAGTACTTC
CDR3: CASSASGGYYEQYF

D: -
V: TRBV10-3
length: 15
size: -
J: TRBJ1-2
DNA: TGTGCCATCAGTGAAGGGCAGGGAAGAAACTATGGCTACACCTTC
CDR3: CAISEGQGRNYGYTF

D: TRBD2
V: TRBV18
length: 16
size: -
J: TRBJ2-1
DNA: TGTGCCAGCTCACCACCGAGGGGCGGGGGGGCCGATGAGCAGTTCTTC
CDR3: CASSPPRGGGADEQFF

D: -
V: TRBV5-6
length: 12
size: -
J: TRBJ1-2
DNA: TGTGCCAGCAGCCTAGGGACGAAAGGCTACACCTTC
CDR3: CASSLGTKGYTF